These T cell receptor beta chains were read from a single sample in a study of T-cell memory formation after mild COVID-19. TCRdb passed the 5' RACE reads through MiXCR, listing each CDR3 protein once. In the table there are approximately 100,000 distinct CDR3 sequences, roughly 12% of which are singletons. The sequencing sample was made of PBMCs or a T cell subset sorted from them (not recorded which). The receptors shown here come from an adult woman who had mild COVID-19 (a few samples of this study predate the infection). Cell type and time point are not known. CDR3s include the opening cysteine and the closing phenylalanine or tryptophan.

CDR3 length	V gene	CDR3 protein
13	TRBV29-1	CSVDLGADTEAFF
16	TRBV12-3/TRBV12-4	CASSDSTGRRIYGYTF
15	TRBV3-1	CASSQLELGSYEQYF
15	TRBV5-4	CASSLVGLENTEAFF
18	TRBV5-1	CASSLVGLAEASTDTQYF
16	TRBV29-1	CSVDGGVLGRQETQYF
15	TRBV20-1	CSATTRETQGYEQFF
15	TRBV6-4	CASSGTSESFDEQFF
13	TRBV7-9	CASSSPGAYGYTF
15	TRBV29-1	CSVGLVRGSTYEQYF
16	TRBV7-8	CASSGLAGPNTGELFF
15	TRBV24-1	CATSDPLGGFYEQFF
16	TRBV4-3	CASSQDWRSTYNEQFF
13	TRBV6-5	CASSYGQQDTQYF
16	TRBV7-9	CASSLGGTGGRYEQFF